This TCR beta chain was identified in a study of graft-versus-host responses after intestinal transplantation. General study results and limits: The presence of high graft-versus-host to host-versus-graft clonal ratios in allografts characterized patients with graft-donor T cell macrochimerism. The highest levels of circulating GvH clones went along with early declines in HvG clones after transplant. GvH clonotypes were identified within recipient marrow, with a subset emerging first in ileum or blood.

The sample holds a few counts of this clone. Its antigen is as yet unknown. Profiling relied on immunoSEQ multiplex PCR, and the TCRdb table lists in-frame clones only, not all of them. The table has just over 70,000 clones, over 75% seen once; the top ten hold 0.35% to 0.45%. Germline V gives CDR1 SGHRS, CDR2 YFSETQ. This CDR3 region has 15 residues. V shed 5 bases and J shed 0 bases, with 14 bases lying between them. The TCR originated in a human donor who was the organ donor for an intestinal transplant. The material was unstimulated CD4+ T cells sorted from spleen or lymph node cells, obtained before transplant. The rearrangement joins TRBV5-1 to TRBJ2-5, with D possibly TRBD2 on 6 matching bases. In DNA, the CDR3 is TGCGCCAGCAGTTTGACGGGGGAGTACCAAGAGACCCAGTACTTC. Translating gives CASSLTGEYQETQYF.